This is a list of T cell receptor beta chains from one sample in a study of cytomegalovirus exposure and HLA in healthy donors. The repertoire was sequenced with immunoSEQ multiplex PCR; TCRdb's copy has only in-frame clones and lacks some. This table holds approximately 150,000 clones, 65% to 80% found once. The sequenced sample was PBMCs. The origin of the receptors is a male donor in good health and CMV-seronegative. Both conserved end residues are part of each CDR3. A D gene is named only where the DNA matches it firmly. The size entry is marked missing in some rows and otherwise reads once, few, many or a size class.

d_call j_call v_call clone_size cdr3_aa cdr3_nt
TRBD1 TRBJ2-5 TRBV27 few CASSPLTGGQETQYF TGTGCCAGCAGTCCCCTAACAGGGGGCCAGGAGACCCAGTACTTC
. TRBJ2-3 TRBV10-3 . CAIRRTAKNLTDTQYF TGTGCCATCAGGAGGACAGCTAAAAACCTCACAGATACGCAGTATTTT
TRBD1 TRBJ1-1 TRBV27 . CASSPDRDRMNTEAFF TGTGCCAGCAGTCCGGACAGGGATCGGATGAACACTGAAGCTTTCTTT
. TRBJ2-3 TRBV4-1 . CASSQDHGDTQYF TGCGCCAGCAGCCAAGATCACGGAGATACGCAGTATTTT
. TRBJ2-2 TRBV11-2 . CASSIRDIRTGELFF TGTGCCAGCAGCATCCGGGACATTCGAACCGGGGAGCTGTTTTTT
TRBD2 TRBJ2-1 TRBV30 . CAWSAGTRGARNEQFF TGTGCCTGGAGTGCGGGTACGCGGGGGGCCAGGAATGAGCAGTTCTTC
. TRBJ2-5 TRBV28 . CASSLFSGTPSGETQYF TGTGCCAGCAGTTTGTTTTCGGGTACCCCGTCGGGGGAGACCCAGTACTTC
TRBD1 TRBJ2-7 TRBV7-2 . CASSYQDRAPYEQYF TGTGCCAGCAGCTACCAGGACAGGGCGCCCTACGAGCAGTACTTC
. TRBJ2-3 TRBV7-2 . CASSPSPVEGDTQYF TGTGCCAGCAGCCCTTCGCCGGTCGAGGGAGATACGCAGTATTTT
TRBD1 TRBJ2-5 TRBV10-3 . CAISRTGERQETQYF TGTGCCATCAGCCGGACAGGGGAAAGGCAAGAGACCCAGTACTTC
. TRBJ2-5 TRBV28 . CASSSTVTGETQYF TGTGCCAGCAGTTCAACAGTCACGGGGGAGACCCAGTACTTC
. TRBJ2-4 TRBV5-1 . CASSLPEGTKNIQYF TGCGCCAGCAGCTTACCGGAGGGGACCAAAAACATTCAGTACTTC
. TRBJ1-5 TRBV7-9 . CASSLGVAPGNQPQHF TGTGCCAGCAGCTTAGGGGTAGCCCCGGGCAATCAGCCCCAGCATTTT
. TRBJ2-5 TRBV7-2 . CASSSGLQETQYF TGTGCCAGCAGCTCGGGTCTTCAAGAGACCCAGTACTTC
. TRBJ1-2 TRBV14 . CASSQEAVDYGYTF TGTGCCAGCAGCCAAGAGGCGGTAGACTATGGCTACACCTTC
TRBD1 TRBJ2-4 TRBV28 . CASSPNRGRYVNIQYF TGTGCCAGCAGTCCAAACAGGGGGCGCTACGTAAACATTCAGTACTTC
. TRBJ1-1 TRBV29-1 . CSVESQGPPLRGAFF TGCAGCGTTGAATCACAGGGTCCTCCTTTGAGGGGAGCTTTCTTT
. TRBJ1-4 TRBV2 . CASSADTLGGTKLFF TGTGCCAGCAGCGCTGACACTTTGGGGGGAACGAAACTGTTTTTT
. TRBJ1-2 TRBV20-1 . CSATKGQHTF TGCAGTGCTACCAAGGGGCAGCACACCTTC
. TRBJ2-3 TRBV7-2 . CASSLVGGPSTDTQYF TGTGCCAGCAGCTTAGTAGGCGGCCCTAGCACAGATACGCAGTATTTT
. TRBJ2-7 TRBV28 few CASSTAGPQVQQYF TGTGCCAGCAGTACCGCGGGACCGCAAGTCCAGCAGTACTTC
. TRBJ2-7 TRBV10-3 . CAISESELAISYEQYF TGTGCCATCAGTGAGTCGGAGCTAGCGATCTCCTACGAGCAGTACTTC
. TRBJ1-4 TRBV7-9 . CASSLERTAFEKLFF TGTGCCAGCAGCTTAGAGCGGACAGCCTTTGAAAAACTGTTTTTT
. TRBJ1-1 TRBV5-6 . CASSWAGRGNTEAFF TGTGCCAGCAGCTGGGCGGGGAGGGGGAACACTGAAGCTTTCTTT
TRBD2 TRBJ2-3 TRBV7-3 . CASSATSARTDTQYF TGTGCCAGCAGCGCGACTAGCGCACGCACAGATACGCAGTATTTT
TRBD1 TRBJ1-1 TRBV6-5 . CASTQGGFTEAFF TGTGCCAGCACCCAGGGGGGATTTACTGAAGCTTTCTTT
. TRBJ1-2 TRBV7-9 . CASSLAVRAGYTF TGTGCCAGCAGCTTAGCGGTGCGGGCTGGCTACACCTTC
. TRBJ1-2 TRBV4-1 . CASSQDSPQGMDGYTF TGCGCCAGCAGCCAAGATTCCCCACAGGGAATGGATGGCTACACCTTC
TRBD2 TRBJ2-5 TRBV5-3 few CARYRAGGLVQVETQYF TGTGCCAGATACCGAGCGGGAGGGCTGGTCCAAGTCGAGACCCAGTACTTC
. TRBJ2-7 TRBV4-3 . CASSQDYPWEQYF TGCGCCAGCAGCCAAGACTACCCTTGGGAGCAGTACTTC
. TRBJ2-1 TRBV14 . CASSAPRSGDEQFF TGTGCCAGTAGCGCCCCCAGGTCGGGAGATGAGCAGTTCTTC